This note documents a single T cell receptor (beta chain) sequence. TCRdb analysed the 5' RACE reads with MiXCR anew, one entry per CDR3 protein. The sample shows 150,000 to 200,000 distinct CDR3 sequences, 11% of them seen only once. This CDR3 is built from 13 residues. Germline lookup yields CDR1 SEHNR and CDR2 FQNEAQ (reference sequence). The V end lost 2 bases, the J end lost 3 bases, and 4 bases lay between the germline ends. The record originates from a study of CD8 T cells in ankylosing spondylitis. The specimen sequenced was blood, either unsorted or a sorted T cell fraction (not recorded which). This clonotype was sampled from a male donor with ankylosing spondylitis or in good health (not recorded which). The V gene is TRBV7-9, the J gene TRBJ1-4, with D unclear. In DNA, the CDR3 is TGTGCCAGCAGCTTAACATCTAATGAAAAACTGTTTTTT. This translates into CASSLTSNEKLFF. Full variable domain (outside the CDR3, taken from reference TRBV7-9 and TRBJ1-4): DTGVSQNPRHKITKRGQNVTFRCDPISEHNRLYWYRQTLGQGPEFLTYFQNEAQLEKSRLLSDRFSAERPKGSFSTLEIQRTEQGDSAMYLCASSLTSNEKLFFGSGTQLSVL.